This TCR beta chain was sequenced during a study of OX40 agonist ivuxolimab in advanced cancers. V shed 4 bases and J 3 bases; nucleotides not matched to a gene: 9. The CDR3 has 15 residues. The germline V gene has CDR1 KGHSH and CDR2 LQKENI. Libraries were prepared by immunoSEQ multiplex PCR; TCRdb keeps only in-frame clonotypes and omits some of them. The sample carries more than 60,000 clones, roughly 87% recorded once. The chain uses TRBV18 and TRBJ2-7; TRBD2 matches at 7 bases. The source material was CD4+ or CD8+ T cells sorted from blood, sampled in a trial of the OX40 agonist ivuxolimab. This TCR was sampled from an adult with an advanced solid tumor such as melanoma, head and neck, liver or kidney cancer. CDR3 protein: CASSHPAGLNYEQYF. CDR3 bases: TGTGCCAGCTCACATCCCGCGGGACTAAACTACGAGCAGTACTTC.